The clone carrying this T cell receptor beta chain was counted once. The data stem from a study of blood T cell repertoires in COVID-19. Study in general: From the United States, Italy and Spain came samples of acute and convalescent COVID-19. Sources were T cells, B-cell-depleted T cells, or PBMCs; the material itself was cDNA or gDNA.

In the authors' methods: Amplification with reference gene primers provided the estimates of nucleated cell counts. TCRdb's table, derived via immunoSEQ multiplex PCR, lists solely in-frame clones and lacks some. The V and J calls and clone size come from that table; D and trimming were worked out from the DNA. Counted here are roughly 250,000 clones, 65% to 90% occurring once; the ten biggest clones make up approximately 4.9%. CDR3 size: 13 residues. Germline V gene data show CDR1 as SGHVS and CDR2 as FQNEAQ. Trimming removed 3 bases from V and 3 bases from J, with 8 bases in between. This chain joins TRBV7-8 and TRBJ1-2; TRBD1 is a possible D gene (5 bases). The sequencing input was peripheral blood. The receptor's source is a woman aged 80 or over with active or convalescent COVID-19. The CDR3 DNA follows: TGTGCCAGCAGCTTGGGGGGTTACTATGGCTACACCTTC. Protein product: CASSLGGYYGYTF.